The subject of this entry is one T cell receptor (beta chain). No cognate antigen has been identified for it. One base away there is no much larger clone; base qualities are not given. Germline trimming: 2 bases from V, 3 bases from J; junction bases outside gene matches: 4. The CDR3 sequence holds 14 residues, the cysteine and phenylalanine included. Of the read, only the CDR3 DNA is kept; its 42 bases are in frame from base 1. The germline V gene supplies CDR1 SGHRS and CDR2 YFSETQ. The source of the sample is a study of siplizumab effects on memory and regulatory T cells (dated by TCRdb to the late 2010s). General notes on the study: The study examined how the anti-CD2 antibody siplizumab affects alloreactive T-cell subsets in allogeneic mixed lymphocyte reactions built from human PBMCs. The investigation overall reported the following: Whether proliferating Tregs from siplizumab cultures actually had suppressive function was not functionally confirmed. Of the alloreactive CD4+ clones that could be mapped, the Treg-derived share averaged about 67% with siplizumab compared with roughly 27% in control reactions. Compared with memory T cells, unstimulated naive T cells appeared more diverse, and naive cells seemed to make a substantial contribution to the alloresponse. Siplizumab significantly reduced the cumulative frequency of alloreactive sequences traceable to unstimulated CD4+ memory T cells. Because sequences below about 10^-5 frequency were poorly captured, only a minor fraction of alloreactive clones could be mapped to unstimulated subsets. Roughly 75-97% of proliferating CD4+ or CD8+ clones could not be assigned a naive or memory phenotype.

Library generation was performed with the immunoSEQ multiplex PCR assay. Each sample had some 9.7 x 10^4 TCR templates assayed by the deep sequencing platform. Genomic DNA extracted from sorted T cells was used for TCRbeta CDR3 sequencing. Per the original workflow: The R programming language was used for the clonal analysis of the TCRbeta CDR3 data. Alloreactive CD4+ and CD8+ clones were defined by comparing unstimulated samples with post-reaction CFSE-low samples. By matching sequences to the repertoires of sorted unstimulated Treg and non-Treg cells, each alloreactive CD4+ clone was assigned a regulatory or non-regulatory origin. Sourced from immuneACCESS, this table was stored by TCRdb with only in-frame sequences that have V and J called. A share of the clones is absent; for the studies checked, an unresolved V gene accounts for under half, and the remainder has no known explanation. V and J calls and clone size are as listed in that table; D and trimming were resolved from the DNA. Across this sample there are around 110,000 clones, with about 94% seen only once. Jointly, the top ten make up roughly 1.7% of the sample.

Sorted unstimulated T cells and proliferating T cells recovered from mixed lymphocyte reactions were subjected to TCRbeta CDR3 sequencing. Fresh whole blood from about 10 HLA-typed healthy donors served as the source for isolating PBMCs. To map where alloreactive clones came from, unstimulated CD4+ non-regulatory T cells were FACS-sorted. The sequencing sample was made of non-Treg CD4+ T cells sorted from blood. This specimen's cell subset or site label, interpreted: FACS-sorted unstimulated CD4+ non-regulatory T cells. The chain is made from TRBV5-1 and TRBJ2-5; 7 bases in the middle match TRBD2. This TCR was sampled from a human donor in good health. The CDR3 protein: CASSLRLAEETQYF. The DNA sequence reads TGCGCCAGCAGCTTAAGACTAGCAGAAGAGACCCAGTACTTC.